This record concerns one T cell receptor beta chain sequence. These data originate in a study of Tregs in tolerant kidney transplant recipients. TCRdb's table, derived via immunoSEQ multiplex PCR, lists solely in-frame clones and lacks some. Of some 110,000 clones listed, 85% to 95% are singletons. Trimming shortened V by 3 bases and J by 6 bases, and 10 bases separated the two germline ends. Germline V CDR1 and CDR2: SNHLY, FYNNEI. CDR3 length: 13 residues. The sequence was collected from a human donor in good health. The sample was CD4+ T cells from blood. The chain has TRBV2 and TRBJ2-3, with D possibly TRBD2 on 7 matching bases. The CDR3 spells CASSDEGGDTQYF. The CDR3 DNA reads TGTGCCAGCAGTGATGAGGGGGGGGATACGCAGTATTTT.